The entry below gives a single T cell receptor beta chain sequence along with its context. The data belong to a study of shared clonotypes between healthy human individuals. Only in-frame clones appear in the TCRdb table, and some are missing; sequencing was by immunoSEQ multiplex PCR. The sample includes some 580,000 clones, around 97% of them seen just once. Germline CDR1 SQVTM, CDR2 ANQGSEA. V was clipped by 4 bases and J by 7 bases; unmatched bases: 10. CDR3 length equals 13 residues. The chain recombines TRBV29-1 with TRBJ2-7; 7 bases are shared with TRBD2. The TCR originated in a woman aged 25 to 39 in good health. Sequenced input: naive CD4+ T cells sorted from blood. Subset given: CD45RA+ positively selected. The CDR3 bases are TGCAGCGTTGGGGGGGGGTCCCTGGGGGAGCAGTACTTC. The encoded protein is CSVGGGSLGEQYF.